The rows below give T cell receptor beta chains drawn from one sample of a study of identical twins. TCRdb passed the 5' RACE reads through MiXCR, listing each CDR3 protein once. This sample has 350,000 to 500,000 distinct CDR3 sequences, with around a sixth found just once. The sample comprised naive T cells sorted from blood. The receptor set was obtained from a man over 45 in good health. Each CDR3 is given with its conserved first and last residue. Each record gives: J gene, V gene, clone size, D gene, CDR3 DNA, CDR3 protein. A D gene is named only where the DNA matches it firmly. Where a row states a size, it is once, few, many or the class of an expanded clone; other rows omit it.

TRBJ1-1,TRBV9,.,.,TGTGCCAGCAGCGTAGGGATCGGGGTCCTGAACACTGAAGCTTTCTTT,CASSVGIGVLNTEAFF
TRBJ1-4,TRBV29-1,.,.,TGCAGCGTTGAAGATACCAGTCATCATGAAAAACTGTTTTTT,CSVEDTSHHEKLFF
TRBJ2-5,TRBV6-2/TRBV6-3,few,TRBD2,TGTGCCAGCAGTTACTCGATGTTAGCGGGAGATAAAGTCCAAGAGACCCAGTACTTC,CASSYSMLAGDKVQETQYF
TRBJ2-7,TRBV5-1,.,TRBD1,TGCGCCAGCAGCACCGGACAGGGGCAGGGCGAGCAGTACTTC,CASSTGQGQGEQYF
TRBJ2-1,TRBV5-1,.,.,TGCGCCAGCAGCTTGGGGCCCCAAAGGGAGCAGTTCTTC,CASSLGPQREQFF
TRBJ2-1,TRBV20-1,few,.,TGCAGTGCTAGAGATTCGGCAGCCATTTACAATGAGCAGTTCTTC,CSARDSAAIYNEQFF
TRBJ2-7,TRBV7-2,few,.,TGTGCCAGCATACCGGGATCCCATAATTACGAGCAGTACTTC,CASIPGSHNYEQYF
TRBJ2-2,TRBV20-1,.,.,TGCAGTGCTAGGGGCTCTAAAAACACCGGGGAGCTGTTTTTT,CSARGSKNTGELFF
TRBJ2-1,TRBV5-1,many,TRBD2,TGCGCCAGCAGCCATCCGGCTAGCGGGGGTTCCTACAATGAGCAGTTCTTC,CASSHPASGGSYNEQFF
TRBJ2-1,TRBV11-2,many,.,TGTGCCAGCCGCGGCCCGATTATCGGGGAAGGGTCCTACAATGAGCAGTTCTTC,CASRGPIIGEGSYNEQFF
TRBJ2-5,TRBV6-5,few,TRBD2,TGTGCCAGCAGTTCTTTCCCCCTAGCGGGCCCACGGGAGACCCAGTACTTC,CASSSFPLAGPRETQYF
TRBJ2-1,TRBV20-1,many,.,TGCAGTGCTAAACGGGGGCAGGTGGAGCAGTTCTTC,CSAKRGQVEQFF
TRBJ2-5,TRBV20-1,.,.,TGTGGGTGGTTATCCCAAGAGACCCAGTACTTC,CGWLSQETQYF
TRBJ1-6,TRBV18,once,TRBD1,TGTGCCAGCTCACCCGGAGGGACAGGTTCACCCCTCCACTTT,CASSPGGTGSPLHF
TRBJ2-3,TRBV6-1,.,TRBD2,TGTGCCAGCGCACAACTAGCGGGAGACCCATTAATCAACACAGATACGCAGTATTTT,CASAQLAGDPLINTDTQYF
TRBJ1-2,TRBV7-9,.,TRBD1,TGTGCCAGCAGCTCCGGACAGGGGGCTTATGGCTACACCTTC,CASSSGQGAYGYTF
TRBJ2-5,TRBV29-1,many,.,TGCAGCGTTGATCCGGACCGACCTCCGGAGACCCAGTACTTC,CSVDPDRPPETQYF
TRBJ2-5,TRBV10-3,.,.,TGTGCCATCAGTGACAGACAAGAGACCCAGTACTTC,CAISDRQETQYF
TRBJ2-7,TRBV6-1,many,.,TGTGCCAGCAGAAAGCCGGGACCAGGCTACGAGCAGTACTTC,CASRKPGPGYEQYF